The 5 T cell receptor beta chains below all came from one sample that was sequenced in a study of identifying expanded T cells in peripheral blood. TCRdb's table, derived via immunoSEQ multiplex PCR, lists solely in-frame clones and lacks some. The sample yields some 78,000 clones, roughly 91% seen once. Sequencing input: blood. Receptor source: a person between 18 and 70 years old in good health.

The genes are TRBV2 and TRBJ1-2; no firm D call. Deletions cut 10 bases from V and 0 bases from J, with 18 bases between. Germline V CDR1 and CDR2: SNHLY, FYNNEI. The CDR3 sequence is 15 residues long. CDR3 nucleotides: TGTGCCAACCCTCTAGGAGGCATACCTAACTATGGCTACACCTTC. This sequence encodes CANPLGGIPNYGYTF.

The V and J genes are TRBV7-7 and TRBJ1-6; weak D call: TRBD1 (6 bases). CDR1 is SSHAT, CDR2 FNYEAQ, per germline (reference sequence). The CDR3 extends over 15 amino acids. V shed 3 bases and J shed 10 bases, with 16 bases lying between them. The CDR3 reads CASSFSVRGDSPLHF. The CDR3 region has the DNA TGTGCCAGCAGCTTCAGTGTGAGGGGGGACTCACCCCTCCACTTT.

The chain has TRBV7-2 and TRBJ2-3; 7 bases fit TRBD1. This CDR3 comprises 16 residues. The germline V gene has CDR1 SGHTA and CDR2 FQGNSA. The V gene end was trimmed by 5 bases and the J gene end by 2 bases; junction bases not matched to a gene: 10. The chain's CDR3 is CASSPRRGGNTDTQYF. The DNA of the CDR3 is TGTGCCAGCAGCCCCCGGAGAGGGGGCAACACAGATACGCAGTATTTT.

This clone was recorded a few times. The V gene is TRBV18, the J gene TRBJ2-1, with 12 bases fitting TRBD2. The CDR3 totals 16 residues. With 3 bases clipped from V and 10 bases from J, the junction kept 10 bases outside the gene matches. Germline CDR1 is KGHSH and CDR2 is LQKENI. The CDR3 spells CASSPSLAGGYGEQFF. CDR3 in DNA: TGTGCCAGCTCACCCTCACTAGCGGGGGGTTACGGCGAGCAGTTCTTC.

J is TRBJ1-2 and V is TRBV7-8; D is undetermined. The CDR3 is 17 residues long. The germline CDR1 and CDR2 sequences are SGHVS and FQNEAQ. V gave up 2 bases and J gave up 4 bases, with 20 bases separating them. The CDR3 loop is CASSLLVIPMGSYGYTF. As DNA, the CDR3 is TGTGCCAGCAGCTTATTGGTCATTCCTATGGGGAGCTATGGCTACACCTTC.